The 14 T cell receptor beta chains below come from one sample, sequenced in a study of shared clonotypes between healthy human individuals. Assay used: immunoSEQ multiplex PCR; TCRdb lists only in-frame clones, some missing. The repertoire holds over a million clones, with about 98.5% as singletons. Sequenced: naive CD4+ T cells sorted from blood. Specified subset: CD45RA+ positively selected. These receptors came from a man aged 25-40 years in good health.

The rearrangement links TRBV7-9 to TRBJ2-2, with TRBD1 matching over 7 bases. V lost 5 bases to trimming and J lost 4 bases; unmatched junction nucleotides: 10. CDR3 length: 16 amino acids. The germline V gene encodes CDR1 SEHNR and CDR2 FQNEAQ (reference sequence). The CDR3 protein is CASSERRGLFTGELFF. CDR3 nucleotides: TGTGCCAGCAGCGAACGCAGGGGGTTATTCACCGGGGAGCTGTTTTTT.

On this clone: This sample includes further DNA sequences coding for the same CDR3. The chain joins TRBV6-6 to TRBJ2-7; D is perhaps TRBD1 (6 bases). There are 12 residues in the CDR3. Germline CDR1 is MNHNY and CDR2 is SVGAGI (reference sequence). V lost 4 bases, J lost 4 bases, and 8 bases lay in between. The CDR3 here is CASSSQGYEQYF. The CDR3 DNA follows: TGTGCCAGCAGTTCACAGGGATACGAGCAGTACTTC.

Remarks on this clone: Different DNA sequences within this sample yield the same CDR3. The chain joins TRBV19 to TRBJ2-7; perhaps TRBD1 as D (5 bases). Trimming took 6 bases from V and 3 from J, leaving 9 bases between them. There are 12 residues in the CDR3. The germline CDR1 and CDR2 sequences are LNHDA and SQIVND (reference sequence). CDR3: CASSRTGYEQYF. CDR3 bases: TGTGCCAGTAGCAGAACAGGCTACGAGCAGTACTTC.

This chain links TRBV27 with TRBJ1-5; 12 nucleotides agree with TRBD1. Germline assignment: CDR1 MNHEY and CDR2 SMNVEV (reference sequence). This CDR3 is built from 17 residues. V lost 2 bases and J lost 2; bases outside the gene matches: 4. CDR3 DNA sequence: TGTGCCAGCAGTTTACGAGGGACAGGGGGCCGCAATCAGCCCCAGCATTTT. Protein sequence: CASSLRGTGGRNQPQHF.

The rearrangement uses TRBV25-1 and TRBJ1-4; D unclear. CDR1 and CDR2 from the germline V gene are MGHDK and SYGVNS. V lost 1 base and J lost 9, with 15 bases in between. The CDR3 spans 15 residues. The CDR3 coding sequence is TGTGCCAGCAGTGAATTGGGCGGTTCGCTCCAAAAACTGTTTTTT. Translated, it gives CASSELGGSLQKLFF.

This clone was counted a single time. The chain has TRBV6-1 and TRBJ1-5; TRBD1 aligns across 9 bases. The CDR3 consists of 16 residues. The J segment lost 6 bases and the V segment lost 2 bases, leaving 8 bases of the junction unmatched. Germline V gives CDR1 MNHNS, CDR2 SASEGT. The CDR3 sequence is CASSEHGGQGFQPQHF. DNA of the CDR3: TGTGCCAGCAGTGAACATGGGGGACAGGGCTTTCAGCCCCAGCATTTT.

Of note for this clone: The sample contains more than one DNA sequence encoding this CDR3. V usage is TRBV18 and J usage is TRBJ1-1; D unclear. Trimming pared 2 bases from V and 5 bases from J, leaving 9 bases between. CDR1 and CDR2 (germline): KGHSH, LQKENI. The length of the CDR3 is 13 residues. The CDR3 coding sequence is TGTGCCAGCTCACCAGGCCCGGGGACTGAAGCTTTCTTT. As protein: CASSPGPGTEAFF. The full variable domain, completed using reference TRBV18 and TRBJ1-1, is NAGVMQNPRHLVRRRGQEARLRCSPMKGHSHVYWYRQLPEEGLKFMVYLQKENIIDESGMPKERFSAEFPKEGPSILRIQQVVRGDSAAYFCASSPGPGTEAFFGQGTRLTVV.

The chain combines TRBV10-3 with TRBJ2-2, with 7 bases fitting TRBD1. The CDR3 is 15 amino acids. V trimming: 2 bases; J trimming: 3 bases; junction bases outside the gene matches: 3. In germline, CDR1 is ENHRY, CDR2 SYGVKD. Written as DNA, the CDR3 is TGTGCCATCAGTGAGAGACAGGGACACACCGGGGAGCTGTTTTTT. Protein sequence: CAISERQGHTGELFF.

This chain links TRBV9 with TRBJ2-1; D possibly matches TRBD1 or TRBD2 (5 bases each). CDR1 and CDR2 from the germline V gene are SGDLS and YYNGEE. This CDR3 comprises 18 residues. V was shortened by 0 bases and J by 4 bases, with 20 bases between the two germline ends. CDR3 region: CASSVERYGAGLYNEQFF. The CDR3 nucleotides are TGTGCCAGCAGCGTAGAGAGATACGGGGCTGGACTTTACAATGAGCAGTTCTTC.

The genes are TRBV6-6 and TRBJ1-5, with D hard to call. The germline V gene encodes CDR1 MNHNY and CDR2 SVGAGI (reference sequence). Trimming removed 8 bases from V and 2 bases from J, with 7 bases in between. CDR3 size: 12 residues. CDR3 sequence (DNA): TGTGCCAGCCGGTCGGGCAATCAGCCCCAGCATTTT. It specifies CASRSGNQPQHF.

The rearrangement joins TRBV6-6 to TRBJ2-5; D might be TRBD2 (5 bases). The CDR3 is made up of 12 amino acids. V shed 5 bases and J shed 3 bases, with 7 bases lying between them. Germline CDR1 and CDR2: MNHNY and SVGAGI (reference sequence). The CDR3 loop is CASSQAEETQYF. As DNA, the CDR3 is TGTGCCAGCAGTCAAGCGGAAGAGACCCAGTACTTC.

Points on this clone: Other nucleotide sequences in the sample specify the same CDR3. The chain couples TRBV5-1 to TRBJ2-3; the match to TRBD1 covers 9 bases. The V gene end was trimmed by 2 bases and the J gene end by 0 bases; junction bases not matched to a gene: 1. Germline CDR1 and CDR2: SGHRS and YFSETQ. The CDR3 loop spans 15 amino acids. The CDR3 DNA sequence: TGCGCCAGCAGCTTACAGGGGGCTAGCACAGATACGCAGTATTTT. Protein product: CASSLQGASTDTQYF.

This chain links TRBV16 with TRBJ1-1; D is unresolved. The CDR3 totals 14 residues. V dropped 0 bases and J dropped 1 base, with 6 bases sitting between them. CDR1 is KGHSY and CDR2 is FQNENV in the germline V gene. The CDR3 coding sequence is TGTGCCAGCAGCCAATCCCGGTCGAACACTGAAGCTTTCTTT. Translating it yields CASSQSRSNTEAFF.

This clone was counted a few times. This chain connects TRBV5-4 to TRBJ2-1, with unresolved D. The V gene's germline CDR1 is SGHNT and CDR2 YYREEE (reference sequence). Trimming removed 0 bases at V and 7 bases at J, with 5 bases between. This CDR3 contains 12 residues. CDR3 in amino acids: CASSLDLNEQFF. In DNA, the CDR3 is TGTGCCAGCAGCTTGGATCTGAATGAGCAGTTCTTC.